These 3 T cell receptor beta chains came from one sample sequenced in a study of spatial heterogeneity in lung cancer. Time point reported: sample taken at primary tumor resection. Whole RNA, which was extracted from tumor, nontumor lung tissue or frozen PBMC, was sequenced without any cell sorting. TCRdb itself ran the 5' RACE reads through MiXCR, one entry per CDR3 protein. In the table there are under 50,000 distinct CDR3 sequences, less than 5.5% of which are singletons. The material was PBMCs, obtained at surgery. The receptors derive from a female donor with early-stage non-small cell lung cancer.

This clonotype was detected many times. CDR3 sequence reads: CSVEDDTNIQFF. CDR3 sequence (DNA): TGCAGCGTTGAAGACGACACTAACATCCAGTTCTTC. The rearrangement joins TRBV29-1 to TRBJ2-1; no reliable D call. The CDR3 runs 12 residues. V was shortened by 0 bases and J by 13 bases, with 13 bases between the two germline ends. Germline lookup yields CDR1 SQVTM and CDR2 ANQGSEA.

This clonotype appeared many times. The CDR3 sequence: CASSQEDEQYF. DNA of the CDR3: TGTGCCAGCAGCCAAGAGGACGAGCAGTACTTC. The chain uses TRBV4-2 and TRBJ2-7; no definite D call. The CDR3 consists of 11 residues. V was pared by 0 bases and J by 5 bases, with 2 bases between. Germline CDR1 reads LGHNA; CDR2 reads YNFKEQ.

This clonotype was seen repeatedly, ten times or more. The CDR3 sequence is CASRRQILDSQETQYF. CDR3 bases: TGTGCCAGCAGGAGACAGATCCTGGACAGTCAAGAGACCCAGTACTTC. The chain has TRBV6-1 and TRBJ2-5; D might be TRBD1 (6 bases). Germline V CDR1 and CDR2: MNHNS, SASEGT. Between the trimmed V and J ends, which lost 6 bases and 2 bases, there was a span of 19 bases. This CDR3 is 16 amino acids long.